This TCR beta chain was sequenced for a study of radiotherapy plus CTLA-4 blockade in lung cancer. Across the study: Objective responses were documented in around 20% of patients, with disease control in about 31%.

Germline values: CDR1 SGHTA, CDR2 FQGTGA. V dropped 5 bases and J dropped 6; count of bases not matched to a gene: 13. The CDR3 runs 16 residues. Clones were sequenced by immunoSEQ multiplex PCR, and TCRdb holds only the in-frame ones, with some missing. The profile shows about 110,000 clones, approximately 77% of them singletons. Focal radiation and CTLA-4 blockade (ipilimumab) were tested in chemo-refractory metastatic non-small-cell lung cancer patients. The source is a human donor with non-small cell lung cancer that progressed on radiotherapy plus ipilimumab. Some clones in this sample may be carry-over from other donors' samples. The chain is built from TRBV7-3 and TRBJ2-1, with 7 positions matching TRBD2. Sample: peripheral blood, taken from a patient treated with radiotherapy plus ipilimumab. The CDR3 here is CASSPPGSASGNEQFF. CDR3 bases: TGTGCCAGCAGCCCCCCTGGATCGGCTAGCGGCAATGAGCAGTTCTTC.